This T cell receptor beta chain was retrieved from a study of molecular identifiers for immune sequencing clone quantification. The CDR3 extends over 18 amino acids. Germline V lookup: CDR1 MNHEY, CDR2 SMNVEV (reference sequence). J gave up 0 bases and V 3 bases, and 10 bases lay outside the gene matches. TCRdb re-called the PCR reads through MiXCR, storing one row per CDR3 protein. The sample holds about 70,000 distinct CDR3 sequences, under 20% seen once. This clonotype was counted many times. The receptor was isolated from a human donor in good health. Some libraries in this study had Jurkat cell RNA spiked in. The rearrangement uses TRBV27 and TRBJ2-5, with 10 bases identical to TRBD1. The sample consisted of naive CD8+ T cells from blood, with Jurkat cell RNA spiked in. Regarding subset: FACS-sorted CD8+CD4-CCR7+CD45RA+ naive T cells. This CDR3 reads CASSLAPVGQGDQETQYF. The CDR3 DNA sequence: TGTGCCAGCAGTTTGGCCCCCGTAGGACAGGGGGACCAAGAGACCCAGTACTTC.